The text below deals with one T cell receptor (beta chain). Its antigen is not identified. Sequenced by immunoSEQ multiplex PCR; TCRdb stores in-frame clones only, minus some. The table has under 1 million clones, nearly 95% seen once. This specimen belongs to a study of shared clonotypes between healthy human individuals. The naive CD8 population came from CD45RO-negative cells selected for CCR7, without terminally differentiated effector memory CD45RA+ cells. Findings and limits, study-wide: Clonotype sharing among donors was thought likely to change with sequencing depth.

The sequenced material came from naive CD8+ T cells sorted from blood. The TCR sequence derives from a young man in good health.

This CDR3 is CASSWSGGSYEQFF. The CDR3, as DNA: TGTGCCAGCAGCTGGTCAGGGGGCAGTTATGAGCAGTTCTTC. V usage is TRBV11-2 and J usage is TRBJ2-1; 8 nucleotides agree with TRBD1. The germline gives CDR1 SGHAT, CDR2 FQNNGV. The CDR3 is made up of 14 amino acids. The junction had 7 bases not matched to a gene; V was cut back by 4 bases and J by 8 bases.